This T cell receptor (beta chain) was sequenced during a study of tumor-infiltrating lymphocytes in primary liver carcinoma. The germline V gene has CDR1 MGHRA and CDR2 YSYEKL. This CDR3 contains 16 residues. From unsorted bulk tissue weighing roughly 17-31 mg, DNA and RNA were co-extracted. A remark on this clonotype: One end of the junction is discordant with germline, which a read error may explain.

TCR beta cDNA came from around 500 ng total RNA, primed with a constant-region primer. ARM-PCR was slightly modified, and three nested multiplex PCR rounds with it gave rise to the TCR beta libraries. In the first two PCR rounds, TRBV1-TRBV30 forward primers were paired with a C-beta reverse primer, and each round lasted approximately 9 cycles. MiXCR, applied by TCRdb to the multiplex PCR reads, yields one record per CDR3 protein. The sample lists about 100,000 distinct CDR3 sequences, around 66% occurring once. The TCR was taken from a woman aged 60 to 75 with primary liver carcinoma and hepatitis B virus infection. The sequenced sample consisted of liver tumor tissue from sampling region 2. The sample's subset: tumor region T2, inferior pole. The chain links TRBV4-1 to TRBJ2-7, with D perhaps being TRBD1 or TRBD2 (7 bases each). DNA of the CDR3: TGCACCAGCAGCCAAGGGGGGGGCAGGGGGTATCGTGAGCAGTACTTC. Encoded protein: CTSSQGGGRGYREQYF.